These 24 T cell receptor beta chains were sequenced from one sample in a study of shared T cell receptors in the human thymus. This table comes from immunoSEQ multiplex PCR, and its TCRdb copy is limited to in-frame clones, with some not included. The data contain hundreds of thousands of clones, more than 85% of them singletons. Input material: thymocytes. These receptors all come from a human donor.

The chain recombines TRBV9 with TRBJ1-2; tentatively, D is TRBD1 (5 bases). This CDR3 has 17 amino acids. Germline CDR1 and CDR2: SGDLS and YYNGEE. Trimming took off 0 bases at V and 5 bases at J, with 20 bases between the two ends. The CDR3: CASSVVAGIGSDYGYTF. The DNA of the CDR3 is TGTGCCAGCAGCGTAGTGGCAGGGATTGGTTCGGATTATGGCTACACCTTC. Drawing the rest from reference TRBV9 and TRBJ1-2, the complete variable domain is DSGVTQTPKHLITATGQRVTLRCSPRSGDLSVYWYQQSLDQGLQFLIQYYNGEERAKGNILERFSAQQFPDLHSELNLSSLELGDSALYFCASSVVAGIGSDYGYTFGSGTRLTVV.

The genes are TRBV5-4 and TRBJ2-1; 8 bases fit TRBD1. The V gene end was trimmed by 4 bases and the J gene end by 8 bases; junction bases not matched to a gene: 8. Germline V gene lookup returns CDR1 SGHNT and CDR2 YYREEE (reference sequence). The CDR3 is 14 residues long. Here the CDR3 reads CASSPSRGRDEQFF. The DNA for the CDR3 is TGTGCCAGCAGCCCGAGCAGGGGGCGGGATGAGCAGTTCTTC. Looking up the rest from reference TRBV5-4 and TRBJ2-1 gives the full variable domain: ETGVTQSPTHLIKTRGQQVTLRCSSQSGHNTVSWYQQALGQGPQFIFQYYREEENGRGNFPPRFSGLQFPNYSSELNVNALELDDSALYLCASSPSRGRDEQFFGPGTRLTVL.

This sequence joins TRBV20-1 and TRBJ2-1, with unresolved D. This CDR3 is 11 amino acids long. With 3 bases removed from V and 7 bases from J, the gap between germline ends came to 7 bases. Germline values: CDR1 DFQATT, CDR2 SNEGSKA (reference sequence). CDR3 DNA sequence: TGCAGTGCTAGGGTGCTAAATGAGCAGTTCTTC. Translated: CSARVLNEQFF.

The CDR3 region has the DNA TGTGCCAGCAGCGCTCCGGGACAGGGCGTCTACGAGCAGTACTTC. Encoded protein: CASSAPGQGVYEQYF. The chain has TRBV21-1 and TRBJ2-7; the table's D gene call, TRBD1, was not cross checked with the DNA. TRBV21-1 represents a pseudogene. The CDR3 contains 15 residues.

The chain joins TRBV5-1 to TRBJ2-6; D may match TRBD1 or TRBD2 (6 bases each). Germline CDR1 and CDR2: SGHRS and YFSETQ. The CDR3 spans 20 residues. The V and J ends lost 2 bases and 0 bases respectively, with 21 bases between them. The CDR3 DNA is TGCGCCAGCAGCTTATCCCCCTCCCCGAGGGGGGCCTCTGGGGCCAACGTCCTGACTTTC. Translating it yields CASSLSPSPRGASGANVLTF.

The V call is TRBV6-1, the J call TRBJ2-7; 8 nucleotides align to TRBD2. The CDR3 is 15 amino acids. V shed 6 bases, J shed 2 bases, and the junction held 9 bases outside the gene matches. Germline CDR1 MNHNS, CDR2 SASEGT. The CDR3 reads CASSQTSARAYEQYF. In DNA form, the CDR3 reads TGTGCCAGCAGCCAGACTAGCGCCAGAGCCTACGAGCAGTACTTC.

This chain joins TRBV28 and TRBJ1-5; no definite D call. Per the germline V gene, CDR1 is MDHEN and CDR2 is SYDVKM. The CDR3 totals 18 residues. The V gene lost 6 bases and the J gene lost 0 bases, with 21 bases spanning the gap. The CDR3 DNA sequence: TGTGCCAGCAGGATCCGGAAACCGAGGATATATAGCAATCAGCCCCAGCATTTT. Translated, it gives CASRIRKPRIYSNQPQHF.

The rearrangement joins TRBV27 to TRBJ2-1; 7 bases line up with TRBD2. CDR3 size: 16 residues. Germline CDR1 reads MNHEY; CDR2 reads SMNVEV (reference sequence). V shed 5 bases and J 3 bases; nucleotides not matched to a gene: 10. The chain's CDR3 is CASSPDGGDLYNEQFF. The CDR3 DNA reads as TGTGCCAGCAGTCCCGATGGGGGGGACCTCTACAATGAGCAGTTCTTC.

The rearrangement joins TRBV27 to TRBJ2-5, with D unresolved. Germline V gene data show CDR1 as MNHEY and CDR2 as SMNVEV (reference sequence). The V gene lost 0 bases and the J gene lost 1 base, with 3 bases spanning the gap. This CDR3 region has 13 residues. The CDR3 region is CASSLSLQETQYF. CDR3 bases: TGTGCCAGCAGTTTATCGCTCCAAGAGACCCAGTACTTC.

The chain joins TRBV15 to TRBJ1-5; no reliable D call. The germline V and J ends were trimmed by 1 base and 1 base, with 2 bases remaining between them. This CDR3 is 13 amino acids long. Germline CDR1 and CDR2: LNHNV and YYDKDF (reference sequence). CDR3 nucleotides: TGTGCCACCAGCAGAGTCAGCAATCAGCCCCAGCATTTT. It is translated as CATSRVSNQPQHF.

This clone was picked up one time. This chain uses TRBV5-1 with TRBJ2-1, with 12 bases that match TRBD1. CDR1 is SGHRS and CDR2 is YFSETQ in the germline V gene. The CDR3 totals 19 residues. Trimming cost V 1 base and J 4 bases; bases outside gene matches: 12. The CDR3 sequence: CASSLRGTGGSRAYNEQFF. The CDR3 DNA sequence: TGCGCCAGCAGCTTGCGAGGGACAGGGGGCAGTCGGGCTTACAATGAGCAGTTCTTC.

V usage is TRBV7-8 and J usage is TRBJ2-5, with D perhaps TRBD2 (6 bases). The V gene's germline CDR1 is SGHVS and CDR2 FQNEAQ. Trimming left V 5 bases short and J 1 base short, with 14 bases between. This CDR3 has 15 residues. CDR3 coding DNA: TGTGCCAGCAGCGTCAGACGGGACTTCCAAGAGACCCAGTACTTC. It yields the protein CASSVRRDFQETQYF.

The chain carries TRBV15 and TRBJ2-1; D may be TRBD1 or TRBD2 (5 bases each). Per germline, CDR1 LNHNV and CDR2 YYDKDF (reference sequence). V was pared by 1 base and J by 0 bases, with 13 bases between. There are 17 residues in the CDR3. CDR3: CATSRASTEGSYNEQFF. The CDR3 nucleotides read TGTGCCACCAGCAGAGCCTCGACAGAGGGCTCCTACAATGAGCAGTTCTTC. Filled out from reference TRBV15 and TRBJ2-1, the complete variable domain reads DAMVIQNPRYQVTQFGKPVTLSCSQTLNHNVMYWYQQKSSQAPKLLFHYYDKDFNNEADTPDNFQSRRPNTSFCFLDIRSPGLGDTAMYLCATSRASTEGSYNEQFFGPGTRLTVL.

CDR3 bases: TGTGCCAGCAGCTCACAGGGGGCCCCCTACAATGAGCAGTTCTTC. This codes for CASSSQGAPYNEQFF. This chain links TRBV5-6 with TRBJ2-1; the match to TRBD1 covers 9 bases. Germline loops: CDR1 SGHDT, CDR2 YYEEEE. The CDR3 loop spans 15 amino acids. Trimming at V came to 3 bases and at J to 2 bases, leaving 3 bases not matched to a gene.

The V and J genes are TRBV2 and TRBJ1-2; D is ambiguous. Germline V lookup: CDR1 SNHLY, CDR2 FYNNEI. V gave up 6 bases and J gave up 1 base, with 21 bases separating them. The CDR3 has 17 amino acids. DNA for the CDR3: TGTGCCAGCAGCCCTAGGGCAGGCCTTGTTTTTAACTATGGCTACACCTTC. Translating it yields CASSPRAGLVFNYGYTF.

This rearrangement joins TRBV5-1 to TRBJ1-2, with 9 nucleotides matching TRBD1. Germline lookup yields CDR1 SGHRS and CDR2 YFSETQ. This CDR3 is built from 15 residues. The V segment lost 2 bases and the J segment 3 bases; nucleotides outside the gene matches: 5. The chain's CDR3 is CASSLRDREDYGYTF. CDR3 nucleotides: TGCGCCAGCAGCTTACGGGACAGGGAAGACTATGGCTACACCTTC.

The chain links TRBV28 to TRBJ1-5, with 8 positions matching TRBD1. Germline V CDR1 and CDR2: MDHEN, SYDVKM. Trimming cost V 6 bases and J 0 bases; bases outside gene matches: 4. The CDR3 length is 15 residues. The CDR3 loop reads CASSLTGDSNQPQHF. The CDR3 nucleotides are TGTGCCAGCAGCCTGACAGGGGATAGCAATCAGCCCCAGCATTTT.

This chain links TRBV5-1 with TRBJ2-2; a weak D match, TRBD2 (6 bases). Per the germline V gene, CDR1 is SGHRS and CDR2 is YFSETQ. The CDR3 extends over 13 amino acids. V was clipped by 2 bases and J by 8 bases, with 10 bases between them. Written as DNA, the CDR3 is TGCGCCAGCAGCTTCCCGCGGGAAGGGGAGCTGTTTTTT. Encoded protein: CASSFPREGELFF. Full variable domain (rest looked up from reference TRBV5-1 and TRBJ2-2): KAGVTQTPRYLIKTRGQQVTLSCSPISGHRSVSWYQQTPGQGLQFLFEYFSETQRNKGNFPGRFSGRQFSNSRSEMNVSTLELGDSALYLCASSFPREGELFFGEGSRLTVL.

The rearrangement joins TRBV5-8 to TRBJ2-1, with D unclear. Trimming pared 2 bases from V and 4 bases from J, leaving 13 bases between. The CDR3 sequence is 15 residues long. Germline V gene lookup returns CDR1 SGHTS and CDR2 YDEGEE. CDR3 region: CASSFSPMGYNEQFF. The CDR3 DNA sequence: TGTGCCAGCAGCTTCTCTCCCATGGGGTACAATGAGCAGTTCTTC.

The chain has TRBV29-1 and TRBJ1-1; tentatively, D is TRBD1 (5 bases). From germline, CDR1 is SQVTM and CDR2 ANQGSEA. The CDR3 is made up of 14 amino acids. The V gene lost 8 bases and the J gene lost 0 bases, with 16 bases spanning the gap. CDR3 sequence: CSTGGAPMNTEAFF. The CDR3 DNA reads as TGCAGCACTGGGGGAGCGCCTATGAACACTGAAGCTTTCTTT.

The rearrangement joins TRBV15 to TRBJ2-7; D perhaps matches TRBD1 (6 bases). Germline V lookup: CDR1 LNHNV, CDR2 YYDKDF (reference sequence). The CDR3 is 16 residues long. V lost 0 bases and J lost 2, with 14 bases in between. CDR3 sequence reads: CATSRDLGHMTYEQYF. CDR3 DNA: TGTGCCACCAGCAGAGATTTGGGACATATGACCTACGAGCAGTACTTC.

The chain couples TRBV27 to TRBJ1-5; D possibly corresponds to TRBD1 (5 bases). The CDR3 extends over 15 amino acids. The germline CDR1 and CDR2 sequences are MNHEY and SMNVEV (reference sequence). Deletions cut 2 bases from V and 0 bases from J, with 8 bases between. CDR3 sequence reads: CASSLGAYSNQPQHF. The CDR3 DNA reads as TGTGCCAGCAGTTTAGGGGCTTATAGCAATCAGCCCCAGCATTTT.

V and J are TRBV5-1 and TRBJ2-5, with 9 positions matching TRBD2. CDR1 SGHRS and CDR2 YFSETQ come from the germline V gene. J was trimmed by 2 bases and V by 4 bases; bases with no gene match: 9. This CDR3 spans 16 amino acids. The CDR3 DNA is TGCGCCAGCAGCGCCCGCGGGCTAGCGGGACAAGAGACCCAGTACTTC. Its translation is CASSARGLAGQETQYF.

With respect to this clone: Germline is not matched at one junction end, which may reflect a read error. The chain combines TRBV20-1 with TRBJ2-7; 8 positions agree with TRBD1. The CDR3 has 10 residues. Germline CDR1 and CDR2: DFQATT and SNEGSKA (reference sequence). The CDR3 DNA reads as TGCAGTGCTACTGGACAGGGCACCGTCTTC. Protein product: CSATGQGTVF.